This T cell receptor (beta chain) was recovered during a study of metastatic and nonmetastatic thyroid tumors. Study background: Where malignant and benign thyroid patients were concerned, repertoires were compared across blood and tumor or nodule tissue.

A remark on this clone: Its specificity is not known.

TCRdb re-analyzed the PCR reads through MiXCR. The data contain some 86,000 clones, 12% of them singletons. CDR1 SGHNT and CDR2 YYREEE come from the germline V gene (reference sequence). With V trimmed by 2 bases and J by 4 bases, 9 bases remained unmatched. The CDR3 is made up of 16 amino acids. No patient received treatment before thyroid surgery. Study conclusions and caveats: Benign nodules were reported to have significantly lower TCR beta diversity than malignant thyroid tumors, in blood and tumor.

What was sequenced was tumor tissue. The V and J genes are TRBV5-4 and TRBJ2-3, with 8 bases aligning to TRBD1. The TCR originated in a female donor with papillary thyroid cancer or a benign thyroid nodule (not recorded which). Some clones in this sample may be carry-over from other donors' samples. In DNA, the CDR3 is TGTGCCAGCAGCTTAATGCGGTCACAGGGGGCAGATACGCAGTATTTT. It codes for CASSLMRSQGADTQYF.